One and the same sample provided the 7 T cell receptor beta chains below, sequenced in a study of memory CD4+ T cells and cytomegalovirus serostatus. Single viable CD3+CD4+CD8-CD45RO+ cells were sorted as the memory CD4+ T cells. Sequenced by immunoSEQ multiplex PCR; TCRdb stores in-frame clones only, minus some. In the table there are around 62,000 clones, about 75% of which are singletons. Sequenced material: memory CD4+ T cells from blood. Every receptor here comes from an adult in good health and CMV-seropositive.

V usage is TRBV29-1 and J usage is TRBJ2-5, with TRBD1 matching 10 bases. The CDR3 runs to 14 residues. V lost 3 bases to trimming and J lost 2 bases; unmatched junction nucleotides: 3. CDR1 SQVTM and CDR2 ANQGSEA come from the germline V gene. This CDR3 is CSVDGTGVQETQYF. The CDR3 coding sequence is TGCAGCGTTGACGGGACAGGGGTGCAAGAGACCCAGTACTTC.

The CDR3 loop reads CASSTGPSRGNTEAFF. CDR3 bases: TGTGCCAGCAGCACGGGACCCTCTAGAGGGAACACTGAAGCTTTCTTT. The chain joins TRBV7-2 to TRBJ1-1, with D possibly TRBD1 on 5 matching bases. CDR1 SGHTA and CDR2 FQGNSA come from the germline V gene. V lost 5 bases and J lost 1, with 17 bases in between. This CDR3 has 16 amino acids. Using reference TRBV7-2 and TRBJ1-1 for the parts outside the CDR3, the full variable domain is GAGVSQSPSNKVTEKGKDVELRCDPISGHTALYWYRQSLGQGLEFLIYFQGNSAPDKSGLPSDRFSAERTGGSVSTLTIQRTQQEDSAVYLCASSTGPSRGNTEAFFGQGTRLTVV.

The chain recombines TRBV5-1 with TRBJ2-7; tentatively, D is TRBD2 (6 bases). Germline CDR1 reads SGHRS; CDR2 reads YFSETQ. The CDR3 contains 13 residues. Trimming shortened V by 3 bases and J by 3 bases, and 10 bases separated the two germline ends. The CDR3 bases are TGCGCCAGCAGCTGGGGGGTGAGCTACGAGCAGTACTTC. This encodes CASSWGVSYEQYF.

This clone appeared a single time. Written as DNA, the CDR3 is TGTGCCAGCAGCCGGGTGGGAGAGACCCAGTACTTC. It encodes CASSRVGETQYF. The chain joins TRBV5-6 to TRBJ2-5; no definite D call. CDR1 is SGHDT and CDR2 is YYEEEE in the germline V gene. The CDR3 sequence is 12 residues long. The germline V and J ends were trimmed by 4 bases and 4 bases, with 8 bases remaining between them.

Only a few counts were recorded for this clone. The gene calls are TRBV7-9 and TRBJ1-1; the D gene is possibly TRBD1 (5 bases). V lost 3 bases and J 5 bases, leaving 10 bases between the germline ends. CDR1 is SEHNR and CDR2 is FQNEAQ in the germline V gene (reference sequence). This CDR3 comprises 13 residues. CDR3 protein: CASSFSGLTEAFF. The CDR3 DNA sequence: TGTGCCAGCAGCTTTTCAGGGTTGACTGAAGCTTTCTTT. The full variable domain, rest sourced from reference TRBV7-9 and TRBJ1-1, is DTGVSQNPRHKITKRGQNVTFRCDPISEHNRLYWYRQTLGQGPEFLTYFQNEAQLEKSRLLSDRFSAERPKGSFSTLEIQRTEQGDSAMYLCASSFSGLTEAFFGQGTRLTVV.

The gene calls are TRBV13 and TRBJ1-2, with 10 bases aligning to TRBD1. This CDR3 contains 19 residues. Germline CDR1 reads PRHDT; CDR2 reads FYEKMQ (reference sequence). J gave up 4 bases and V 5 bases, and 19 bases lay outside the gene matches. The CDR3 loop reads CASSPRTGTGVLGGYGYTF. The CDR3 nucleotides are TGTGCCAGCAGCCCCCGGACCGGGACAGGGGTATTAGGAGGCTATGGCTACACCTTC.

The CDR3 reads CASSQESSGDGNGYTF. CDR3 nucleotides: TGCGCCAGCAGCCAAGAATCGTCGGGGGACGGGAATGGCTACACCTTC. The chain carries TRBV4-1 and TRBJ1-2, with D possibly matching TRBD1 (5 bases). Germline assignment: CDR1 MGHRA and CDR2 YSYEKL. The CDR3 sequence is 16 residues long. The V gene lost 0 bases and the J gene lost 6 bases, with 17 bases spanning the gap.